Listed here are 6 T cell receptor beta chains from one sample, sequenced in a study of human T cells and chemical hapten exposure. TCRdb recomputed calls from the RACE reads with MiXCR, one row per CDR3 protein. The profile shows roughly 86,000 distinct CDR3 sequences, about 10% of them singletons. Sample time point: patch test 1, 2 weeks after DPC sensitization. Treatment meaning: therapeutic diphenylcyclopropenone sensitization with weekly scalp DPC. Specimen: whole blood, collected in connection with sensitization to the hapten diphenylcyclopropenone (DPC). The receptor set was obtained from a man aged 40-49 years with alopecia areata. Some clones in this sample may be carry-over from other donors' samples.

In its sample, this clonotype was seen many times. The V and J genes are TRBV30 and TRBJ1-2; D gene uncertain. V gave up 3 bases and J gave up 5 bases, with 10 bases separating them. The CDR3 consists of 12 residues. Germline CDR1 and CDR2: GTSNPN and SVGIG (reference sequence). CDR3: CAWSPWSYGYTF. CDR3 DNA sequence: TGTGCCTGGAGCCCGTGGAGTTATGGCTACACCTTC. Variable domain in full (rest from reference TRBV30 and TRBJ1-2): SQTIHQWPATLVQPVGSPLSLECTVEGTSNPNLYWYRQAAGRGLQLLFYSVGIGQISSEVPQNLSASRPQDRQFILSSKKLLLSDSGFYLCAWSPWSYGYTFGSGTRLTVV.

V usage is TRBV5-4 and J usage is TRBJ2-2, with a weak D call TRBD2 (6 bases). This CDR3 has 15 residues. Germline V gives CDR1 SGHNT, CDR2 YYREEE (reference sequence). Trimming took 5 bases from V and 2 from J, leaving 13 bases between them. The chain's CDR3 is CASSRGGINTGELFF. The CDR3 DNA is TGTGCCAGCAGTCGTGGAGGGATCAACACCGGGGAGCTGTTTTTT.

The J gene is TRBJ2-7, the V gene TRBV7-2; TRBD2 matches at 7 bases. Trimming took 1 base from V and 6 from J; bases not matched to a gene: 3. The CDR3 runs to 13 residues. In germline, CDR1 is SGHTA, CDR2 FQGNSA. CDR3 in DNA: TGTGCCAGCAGCTTAGGGGGGGGGTTCGAGCAGTACGTC. Its translation: CASSLGGGFEQYV.

This clonotype was detected ten times or more. The rearrangement links TRBV5-1 to TRBJ2-7; 8 bases map to TRBD1. There are 14 residues in the CDR3. Germline assignment: CDR1 SGHRS and CDR2 YFSETQ. V lost 4 bases and J lost 3; bases outside the gene matches: 6. The chain's CDR3 is CASSGRQGNYEQYF. CDR3 DNA: TGCGCCAGCAGCGGGAGACAGGGGAACTACGAGCAGTACTTC.

This clonotype has just a few counts. This chain joins TRBV28 and TRBJ2-3; 7 bases are shared with TRBD2. The V segment lost 2 bases and the J segment 2 bases; nucleotides outside the gene matches: 7. The CDR3 runs to 16 residues. Per germline, CDR1 MDHEN and CDR2 SYDVKM. This chain's CDR3 is CASSLGLAAHTDTQYF. The DNA for the CDR3 is TGTGCCAGCAGTTTAGGTCTAGCGGCACACACAGATACGCAGTATTTT.

This clonotype was seen a handful of times. The genes are TRBV13 and TRBJ2-3, with TRBD2 matching over 11 bases. Germline CDR1 reads PRHDT; CDR2 reads FYEKMQ (reference sequence). With V trimmed by 1 base and J by 2 bases, 8 bases remained unmatched. There are 18 residues in the CDR3. The chain's CDR3 is CASSLVTSGNRFTDTQYF. The CDR3 nucleotides read TGTGCCAGCAGCTTAGTGACTAGCGGGAACCGCTTCACAGATACGCAGTATTTT.